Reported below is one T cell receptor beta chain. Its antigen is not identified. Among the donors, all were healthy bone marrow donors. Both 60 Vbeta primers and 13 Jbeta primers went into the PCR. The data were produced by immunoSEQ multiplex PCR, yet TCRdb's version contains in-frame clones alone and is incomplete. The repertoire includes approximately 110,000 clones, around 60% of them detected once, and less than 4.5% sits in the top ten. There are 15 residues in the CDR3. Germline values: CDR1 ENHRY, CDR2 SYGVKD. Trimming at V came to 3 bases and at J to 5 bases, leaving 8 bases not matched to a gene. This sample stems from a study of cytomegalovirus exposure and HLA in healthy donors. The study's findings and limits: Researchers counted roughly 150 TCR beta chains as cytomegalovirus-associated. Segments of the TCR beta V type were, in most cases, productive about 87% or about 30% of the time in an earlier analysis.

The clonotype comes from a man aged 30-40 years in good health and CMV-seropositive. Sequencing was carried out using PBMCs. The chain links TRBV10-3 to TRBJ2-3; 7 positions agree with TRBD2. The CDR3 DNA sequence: TGTGCCATCAGTGAATGGGGAGGGGCGGGAGATACGCAGTATTTT. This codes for CAISEWGGAGDTQYF.